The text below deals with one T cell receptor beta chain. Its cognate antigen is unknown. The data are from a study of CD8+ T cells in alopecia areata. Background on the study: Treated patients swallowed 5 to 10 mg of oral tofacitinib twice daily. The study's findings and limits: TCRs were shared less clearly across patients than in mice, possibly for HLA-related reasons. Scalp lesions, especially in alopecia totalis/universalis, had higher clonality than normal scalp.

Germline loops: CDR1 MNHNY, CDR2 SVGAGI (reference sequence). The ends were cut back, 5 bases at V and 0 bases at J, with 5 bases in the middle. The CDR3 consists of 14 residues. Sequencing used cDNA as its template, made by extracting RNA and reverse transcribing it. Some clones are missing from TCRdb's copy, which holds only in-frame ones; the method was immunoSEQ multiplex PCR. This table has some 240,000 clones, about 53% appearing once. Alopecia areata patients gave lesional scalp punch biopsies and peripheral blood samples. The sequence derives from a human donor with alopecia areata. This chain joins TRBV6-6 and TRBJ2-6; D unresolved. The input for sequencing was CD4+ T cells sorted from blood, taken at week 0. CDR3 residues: CASSIGSGANVLTF. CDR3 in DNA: TGTGCCAGCAGTATAGGCTCTGGGGCCAACGTCCTGACTTTC.